Listed below are T cell receptor beta chains from one sample, sequenced in a study of cytomegalovirus exposure and HLA in healthy donors. Sequencing was performed with immunoSEQ multiplex PCR; in TCRdb, only in-frame clones are kept and a portion is missing. The sample's table shows approximately 50,000 clones. The sequenced sample was PBMCs. These receptors were taken from a female donor in good health and CMV-seronegative. Each CDR3 is given with its conserved first and last residue. Fields, in order: D gene, V gene, J gene, CDR3 DNA, CDR3 protein. The D gene is left open where the match is weak.

TRBD1	TRBV29-1	TRBJ1-1	TGCAGCGCTGCCAGGGGGTCGAACACTGAAGCTTTCTTT	CSAARGSNTEAFF
.	TRBV18	TRBJ2-7	TGTGCCAGCTCACCCAGACAGGATAGCTACGAGCAGTACTTC	CASSPRQDSYEQYF
.	TRBV5-1	TRBJ1-1	TGCGCCAGCAGCCTCCCTGGCGGCGTAGCATACACTGAAGCTTTCTTT	CASSLPGGVAYTEAFF
.	TRBV4-1	TRBJ2-5	TGCGCCAGCAGCCAAGAAGCAGGGACTGGTGAGACCCAGTACTTC	CASSQEAGTGETQYF
.	TRBV19	TRBJ2-7	TGTGCCAGTAGTATAGTTGGGGAGGTGCAGTACTTC	CASSIVGEVQYF
.	TRBV5-4	TRBJ1-2	TGTGCCAGCAGCCAACAATGGGGGGGCTCTGGCTACACCTTC	CASSQQWGGSGYTF
TRBD1	TRBV6-1	TRBJ1-5	TGTGCCAGCAGTGAAGACAGGGGTCTGGAGCCCCAGCATTTT	CASSEDRGLEPQHF
TRBD2	TRBV29-1	TRBJ2-1	TGCAGCGTTGAAGGGGGCGGGAGGGCTCTGGGGGAGCAGTTCTTC	CSVEGGGRALGEQFF
.	TRBV11-3	TRBJ1-5	TGTGCCAGCAGCTTAGTTGGTGAGCGCAATCAGCCCCAGCATTTT	CASSLVGERNQPQHF
TRBD1	TRBV11-3	TRBJ2-5	TGTGCCAGCAGCGCGCCGGGACAGGGAGCAGAGACCCAGTACTTC	CASSAPGQGAETQYF
TRBD2	TRBV6-1	TRBJ2-5	TGTGCCAGCATAACTGGACCGGGAGGGGAGACCCAGTACTTC	CASITGPGGETQYF
.	TRBV4-2	TRBJ2-2	TGTGCCAGCAGCCTCGACAGAACCCTTGCCGCCGGGGAGCTGTTTTTT	CASSLDRTLAAGELFF